One sample yielded the 8 T cell receptor beta chains listed below, sequenced in a study of cytomegalovirus exposure and HLA in healthy donors. Both 60 Vbeta primers and 13 Jbeta primers went into the PCR. Data came from immunoSEQ multiplex PCR; TCRdb stores just in-frame clones and leaves some out. This sample has roughly 230,000 clones, with 78% found just once. What was sequenced was PBMCs. These receptors were collected from a boy aged 5-17 years in good health and CMV-seronegative.

V usage is TRBV18 and J usage is TRBJ2-5; 10 bases line up with TRBD2. Germline V gene data show CDR1 as KGHSH and CDR2 as LQKENI. The CDR3 consists of 16 residues. The ends lost 5 bases at V and 5 bases at J; junction bases unmatched: 11. The CDR3 sequence is CASSETGTSAWETQYF. The CDR3 DNA reads as TGTGCCAGCTCAGAAACCGGGACTAGCGCCTGGGAGACCCAGTACTTC.

The chain carries TRBV10-1 and TRBJ1-1; D may be TRBD1 (5 bases). The V gene lost 0 bases and the J gene lost 5 bases, with 10 bases spanning the gap. The CDR3 extends over 14 amino acids. Looked up from germline, CDR1 is WNHNN and CDR2 is SYGVQD (reference sequence). This CDR3 reads CASSESLGGTEAFF. CDR3 in DNA: TGCGCCAGCAGTGAGTCGCTGGGGGGTACTGAAGCTTTCTTT.

This chain's CDR3 is CASQRGVEETQYF. The CDR3 nucleotides are TGTGCCAGCCAGCGGGGGGTTGAAGAGACCCAGTACTTC. V is TRBV6-6 and J is TRBJ2-5; 9 bases align to TRBD2. J lost 3 bases, V lost 8 bases, and 4 bases had no gene match. From germline, CDR1 is MNHNY and CDR2 SVGAGI (reference sequence). The CDR3 has 13 residues.

The rearrangement links TRBV19 to TRBJ2-7; D gene ambiguous. CDR1 and CDR2 from the germline V gene are LNHDA and SQIVND (reference sequence). The CDR3 covers 12 residues. V was cut by 5 bases and J by 4 bases, with 9 bases left in between. The DNA of the CDR3 is TGTGCCAGTAGTTTCTACGGTTACGAGCAGTACTTC. Protein: CASSFYGYEQYF.

The chain carries TRBV5-1 and TRBJ1-2, with 8 positions matching TRBD1. The CDR3 runs 16 residues. The germline V gene has CDR1 SGHRS and CDR2 YFSETQ. The J segment lost 5 bases and the V segment lost 0 bases, leaving 9 bases of the junction unmatched. The CDR3 coding sequence is TGCGCCAGCAGCTTGGAGGGCCAGGGGGCTGGTTATGGCTACACCTTC. It translates to CASSLEGQGAGYGYTF.

The genes are TRBV18 and TRBJ2-2, with 8 bases fitting TRBD2. Germline V gene lookup returns CDR1 KGHSH and CDR2 LQKENI. V lost 3 bases to trimming and J lost 3 bases; unmatched junction nucleotides: 6. The CDR3 totals 16 residues. CDR3 loop: CASSPLRGAHTGELFF. The CDR3 DNA is TGTGCCAGCTCACCGCTGCGGGGGGCCCACACCGGGGAGCTGTTTTTT.

In its sample, this clone was seen once. CDR3 sequence: CASSVDSDRVSPLHF. In nucleotides, the CDR3 is TGTGCCAGCAGCGTTGATTCAGACAGGGTTAGTCCCCTCCACTTT. The chain uses TRBV9 and TRBJ1-6; 7 positions match TRBD1. There are 15 residues in the CDR3. Trimming took 2 bases from V and 13 from J; bases not matched to a gene: 12. In germline, CDR1 is SGDLS, CDR2 YYNGEE.

This chain uses TRBV7-8 with TRBJ1-2, with TRBD1 matching 7 bases. The CDR3 has 18 residues. Germline V gene lookup returns CDR1 SGHVS and CDR2 FQNEAQ. With 0 bases clipped from V and 5 bases from J, the junction kept 15 bases outside the gene matches. The CDR3 loop reads CASSLAAFRQGGMYGYTF. CDR3 sequence (DNA): TGTGCCAGCAGCTTAGCTGCCTTTCGACAGGGTGGAATGTATGGCTACACCTTC.